The clone carrying this TCR beta chain was seen at least ten times. Its antigen is not known. This CDR3 region has 13 residues. V lost 3 bases, J lost 6 bases, and 9 bases lay in between. The record originates from a study of T-cell memory formation after mild COVID-19. The study, taken as a whole, reports: Of the contracting clones, CD4+ ones lay mainly in CM and EM, and CD8+ ones in EMRA.

TCRdb called the 5' RACE reads again in MiXCR, with one record for every CDR3 protein. The repertoire has about 140,000 distinct CDR3 sequences, under 7% of them found once; the top ten carry around 1.9%. The clonotype comes from an adult woman who had mild COVID-19 (a few samples of this study predate the infection). Cell type and time point are not known. V is TRBV12-3 or TRBV12-4 and J is TRBJ2-1; either TRBD1 or TRBD2 may supply D (6 bases each). The material sequenced was PBMCs or a T cell subset sorted from them (not recorded which). CDR3 sequence: CASSFEGGNEQFF. In DNA, the CDR3 is TGTGCCAGCAGTTTTGAGGGGGGCAATGAGCAGTTCTTC.